This TCR beta chain originates from a study of blood T cells in healthy people across ages. Study conclusions and caveats: Correlation between TCR beta diversity and naive T cell percentage was strong.

A note on this clonotype: Its target is not known.

A second PCR, run for roughly 7 to 11 cycles, used a sample-barcoded 5' primer plus a J-beta primer mix. Every cDNA molecule bore a tag from a template-switch adaptor containing 12 random nucleotides. TCRdb reprocessed the 5' RACE reads with MiXCR, giving one entry per CDR3 protein. The sample lists hundreds of thousands of distinct CDR3 sequences, around 41% occurring once. Trimming left V 1 base short and J 0 bases short, with 9 bases between. Germline lookup yields CDR1 LGHNA and CDR2 YSLEER. The CDR3 is 16 amino acids. Sequenced input: blood. This chain joins TRBV4-3 and TRBJ2-2; D is perhaps TRBD2 (5 bases). The origin of this receptor is a man older than 75 in good health. The chain's CDR3 is CASSQGGVTNTGELFF. In nucleotides, the CDR3 is TGCGCCAGCAGCCAAGGGGGAGTTACGAACACCGGGGAGCTGTTTTTT.